These 28 T cell receptor beta chains were sequenced from one sample in a study of cytomegalovirus exposure and HLA in healthy donors. The PCR ran on 60 Vbeta and 13 Jbeta primers. The table came from immunoSEQ multiplex PCR; TCRdb's copy has only in-frame clones and leaves some out. The sample includes about 170,000 clones, approximately 81% of them seen just once. Material: PBMCs. The receptors originated from a man in his thirties or forties in good health and CMV-seropositive.

This clone was counted between two and nine times. V gene TRBV6-6 combines with J gene TRBJ1-1; D might be TRBD1 (6 bases). Germline lookup yields CDR1 MNHNY and CDR2 SVGAGI (reference sequence). Trimming removed 6 bases at V and 0 bases at J, with 11 bases between. The CDR3 consists of 14 residues. CDR3: CASRLQGMNTEAFF. The CDR3, as DNA: TGTGCCAGCAGGCTACAGGGCATGAACACTGAAGCTTTCTTT.

This chain uses TRBV7-3 with TRBJ2-2; TRBD2 matches at 7 bases. The CDR3 runs 20 residues. V lost 1 base, J lost 4 bases, and 18 bases stayed unmatched. Germline V lookup: CDR1 SGHTA, CDR2 FQGTGA. The DNA for the CDR3 is TGTGCCAGCAGCTTAATCCAATTAAGCGGGGCAGGCGGGCTCACCGGGGAGCTGTTTTTT. Translation gives CASSLIQLSGAGGLTGELFF.

The chain has TRBV19 and TRBJ2-7; a weak D match, TRBD2 (7 bases). This CDR3 has 13 amino acids. Trimming removed 3 bases at V and 5 bases at J, with 11 bases between. Per the germline V gene, CDR1 is LNHDA and CDR2 is SQIVND (reference sequence). The CDR3 DNA follows: TGTGCCAGTAGTATGAGGGGGGGCGACGAGCAGTACGTC. Its translation is CASSMRGGDEQYV.

The V and J genes are TRBV19 and TRBJ1-2; TRBD1 matches 9 bases. The CDR3 loop spans 15 amino acids. J lost 5 bases, V lost 5 bases, and 9 bases had no gene match. The germline V gene has CDR1 LNHDA and CDR2 SQIVND (reference sequence). CDR3 DNA sequence: TGTGCCAGTAGTGTCCCCGGGACAGGGCGTTATGGCTACACCTTC. Its translation is CASSVPGTGRYGYTF.

This clone was seen more than once but under ten times. V gene TRBV5-6 combines with J gene TRBJ1-1; D gene uncertain. The CDR3 runs to 14 residues. The germline gives CDR1 SGHDT, CDR2 YYEEEE. V was clipped by 1 base and J by 1 base, with 8 bases between them. The CDR3 protein is CASSLWAGNTEAFF. DNA for the CDR3: TGTGCCAGCAGCTTGTGGGCGGGGAACACTGAAGCTTTCTTT. Looking up the rest from reference TRBV5-6 and TRBJ1-1 gives the full variable domain: DAGVTQSPTHLIKTRGQQVTLRCSPKSGHDTVSWYQQALGQGPQFIFQYYEEEERQRGNFPDRFSGHQFPNYSSELNVNALLLGDSALYLCASSLWAGNTEAFFGQGTRLTVV.

The chain couples TRBV7-2 to TRBJ1-1, with unresolved D. The CDR3 covers 14 residues. Germline CDR1 SGHTA, CDR2 FQGNSA. The V end was cut by 1 base, the J end by 0 bases, with 6 bases between. This CDR3 is CASSLVSLNTEAFF. CDR3 DNA: TGTGCCAGCAGCTTAGTCAGTCTGAACACTGAAGCTTTCTTT.

In regard to this clone: At one boundary the junction diverges from the germline segment, which might be a read error. The V call is TRBV7-9, the J call TRBJ2-7, with TRBD1 matching 10 bases. Per germline, CDR1 SEHNR and CDR2 FQNEAQ (reference sequence). The CDR3 has 16 residues. The CDR3 reads CSSSSFRTDRGPEQYF. The CDR3 DNA sequence: TGTTCCAGCAGCTCATTCCGTACCGACAGGGGGCCCGAGCAGTACTTC.

The chain links TRBV11-2 to TRBJ2-2, with 9 nucleotides matching TRBD1. Germline V gene lookup returns CDR1 SGHAT and CDR2 FQNNGV. The CDR3 spans 16 residues. Unmatched junction bases numbered 7, after V lost 1 base and J lost 7 bases. The chain's CDR3 is CASSLGNRGRNGELFF. DNA of the CDR3: TGTGCCAGCAGCTTAGGAAACAGGGGGCGCAACGGGGAGCTGTTTTTT.

This sequence joins TRBV6-1 and TRBJ1-5; 10 nucleotides line up with TRBD1. The length of the CDR3 is 14 residues. Looked up from germline, CDR1 is MNHNS and CDR2 is SASEGT. Losses at the gene ends were 6 bases for V and 2 bases for J; bases not matched to a gene: 1. Here the CDR3 reads CASRDRGGNQPQHF. The CDR3 bases are TGTGCCAGCAGGGACAGGGGGGGCAATCAGCCCCAGCATTTT.

The chain couples TRBV27 to TRBJ2-3; 8 bases agree with TRBD2. Germline-derived CDR1 and CDR2 are MNHEY and SMNVEV (reference sequence). The V and J ends lost 6 bases and 4 bases, in that order; junction bases with no gene match: 15. The CDR3 has 17 residues. The CDR3 nucleotides read TGTGCCAGCAGCCGTCGGGGTAGCGGGATCCGGGCAGATACGCAGTATTTT. Protein: CASSRRGSGIRADTQYF.

The CDR3 reads CASSPTGKLYEQYF. The CDR3 nucleotides read TGTGCCAGCAGCCCGACAGGGAAGCTATACGAGCAGTACTTC. The chain employs TRBV5-8 and TRBJ2-7; 7 bases map to TRBD1. Losses at the gene ends were 4 bases for V and 4 bases for J; bases not matched to a gene: 8. Germline V gene data show CDR1 as SGHTS and CDR2 as YDEGEE. The CDR3 has 14 amino acids.

J is TRBJ1-6 and V is TRBV19; 11 bases fit TRBD1. The CDR3 runs 17 residues. In germline, CDR1 is LNHDA, CDR2 SQIVND (reference sequence). Trimming cost V 9 bases and J 7 bases; bases outside gene matches: 14. The CDR3 sequence is CASQPKDRGRRNSPLHF. As DNA, the CDR3 is TGTGCCAGCCAACCTAAGGACAGGGGGCGGAGGAATTCACCCCTCCACTTT.

The V gene is TRBV6-6, the J gene TRBJ1-1; D possibly corresponds to TRBD1 (5 bases). Germline lookup yields CDR1 MNHNY and CDR2 SVGAGI (reference sequence). The V end lost 7 bases, the J end lost 3 bases, and 12 bases lay between the germline ends. This CDR3 comprises 13 residues. CDR3 nucleotides: TGTGCCAGCATCAACGCGGGGGACACTGAAGCTTTCTTT. It yields the protein CASINAGDTEAFF.

This rearrangement joins TRBV5-6 to TRBJ2-7; 9 nucleotides agree with TRBD1. The length of the CDR3 is 16 residues. Unmatched junction bases numbered 8, after V lost 4 bases and J lost 0 bases. Germline-derived CDR1 and CDR2 are SGHDT and YYEEEE. CDR3 sequence: CASSPRDRADSYEQYF. DNA for the CDR3: TGTGCCAGCAGCCCCCGGGACAGGGCCGACTCCTACGAGCAGTACTTC.

The chain carries TRBV6-1 and TRBJ2-2, with TRBD1 matching over 9 bases. This CDR3 spans 16 amino acids. The germline gives CDR1 MNHNS, CDR2 SASEGT. V gave up 4 bases and J gave up 6 bases; unmatched junction bases: 9. CDR3 in amino acids: CASSAPGQGRSGELFF. CDR3 sequence (DNA): TGTGCCAGCAGTGCTCCGGGACAGGGAAGGTCCGGGGAGCTGTTTTTT.

CDR3 in DNA: TGTGCCAGCAGCTTTTCCGGCAGGACCTACAATGAGCAGTTCTTC. Protein sequence: CASSFSGRTYNEQFF. This chain connects TRBV7-9 to TRBJ2-1; D is undetermined. The CDR3 length is 15 residues. Germline CDR1 is SEHNR and CDR2 is FQNEAQ (reference sequence). Trimming took 3 bases from V and 2 from J, leaving 11 bases between them.

This sequence joins TRBV7-2 and TRBJ2-7, with D perhaps matching TRBD1 (6 bases). The CDR3 extends over 15 amino acids. Germline assignment: CDR1 SGHTA and CDR2 FQGNSA. V was trimmed by 5 bases and J by 2 bases, leaving 16 bases between them. This chain's CDR3 is CASSGTGTIAYEQYF. The DNA for the CDR3 is TGTGCCAGCAGCGGCACCGGGACAATTGCCTACGAGCAGTACTTC.

The chain employs TRBV11-3 and TRBJ2-1; 9 bases align to TRBD1. Unmatched junction bases numbered 11, after V lost 7 bases and J lost 7 bases. CDR3 length: 15 amino acids. Per the germline V gene, CDR1 is SGHNT and CDR2 is YENEEA. The CDR3 region has the DNA TGTGCCAGCACCCTACCGGGACAGGGTTGGAATGAGCAGTTCTTC. Translating it yields CASTLPGQGWNEQFF.

V gene TRBV2 combines with J gene TRBJ2-4; D perhaps matches TRBD1 (6 bases). Trimming shortened V by 5 bases and J by 2 bases, and 10 bases separated the two germline ends. Germline CDR1 is SNHLY and CDR2 is FYNNEI. The CDR3 covers 14 residues. CDR3 in DNA: TGTGCCAGCAGTTTTGACAGGACCAAAAACATTCAGTACTTC. This translates into CASSFDRTKNIQYF. The variable domain in full, completed from reference TRBV2 and TRBJ2-4, reads EPEVTQTPSHQVTQMGQEVILRCVPISNHLYFYWYRQILGQKVEFLVSFYNNEISEKSEIFDDQFSVERPDGSNFTLKIRSTKLEDSAMYFCASSFDRTKNIQYFGAGTRLSVL.

CDR3 in amino acids: CASSQTTGRETQYF. The CDR3 DNA sequence: TGCGCCAGCAGCCAAACGACAGGGCGAGAGACCCAGTACTTC. The chain carries TRBV4-1 and TRBJ2-5; 7 bases line up with TRBD1. Germline V gives CDR1 MGHRA, CDR2 YSYEKL. The CDR3 contains 14 residues. V lost 2 bases, J lost 4 bases, and 4 bases stayed unmatched.

CDR3 protein: CAWIQQGARTEAFF. As DNA, the CDR3 is TGTGCCTGGATTCAACAGGGGGCGCGTACTGAAGCTTTCTTT. The V and J genes are TRBV30 and TRBJ1-1; 9 nucleotides align to TRBD1. Germline CDR1 is GTSNPN and CDR2 is SVGIG (reference sequence). This CDR3 comprises 14 residues. V dropped 4 bases and J dropped 5; count of bases not matched to a gene: 8.

This chain uses TRBV11-3 with TRBJ2-1, with a tentative D call TRBD1 (6 bases). This CDR3 is built from 13 residues. Germline-derived CDR1 and CDR2 are SGHNT and YENEEA. Trimming stripped 5 bases from V and 4 bases from J, with 9 bases between. As DNA, the CDR3 is TGTGCCAGCAGCCGAGGGGGTTACAATGAGCAGTTCTTC. Translating gives CASSRGGYNEQFF. Looking up the rest from reference TRBV11-3 and TRBJ2-1 gives the full variable domain: EAGVVQSPRYKIIEKKQPVAFWCNPISGHNTLYWYLQNLGQGPELLIRYENEEAVDDSQLPKDRFSAERLKGVDSTLKIQPAELGDSAVYLCASSRGGYNEQFFGPGTRLTVL.

This chain connects TRBV7-2 to TRBJ1-5; unclear D gene. The V gene's germline CDR1 is SGHTA and CDR2 FQGNSA. Deletions cut 0 bases from V and 4 bases from J, with 7 bases between. The CDR3 spans 14 residues. The chain's CDR3 is CASSLARDNQPQHF. CDR3 in DNA: TGTGCCAGCAGCTTAGCGCGCGATAATCAGCCCCAGCATTTT. The whole variable domain, filled in from reference TRBV7-2 and TRBJ1-5, reads GAGVSQSPSNKVTEKGKDVELRCDPISGHTALYWYRQSLGQGLEFLIYFQGNSAPDKSGLPSDRFSAERTGGSVSTLTIQRTQQEDSAVYLCASSLARDNQPQHFGDGTRLSIL.

The CDR3 DNA reads TGTGCCAGCAGCTTAGGTCACGACGGGAACTACGAGCAGTACGTC. Protein product: CASSLGHDGNYEQYV. V is TRBV7-8 and J is TRBJ2-7, with a possible D match to TRBD2 (5 bases). The CDR3 is made up of 15 amino acids. The V gene lost 1 base and the J gene lost 3 bases, with 13 bases spanning the gap. Germline assignment: CDR1 SGHVS and CDR2 FQNEAQ.

Details on this clone: Because it lacks the conserved phenylalanine or tryptophan at the end, this CDR3 is likely a read error. The V call is TRBV4-3, the J call TRBJ2-4; a weak D match, TRBD1 (6 bases). This CDR3 is built from 15 residues. Per germline, CDR1 LGHNA and CDR2 YSLEER. V shed 4 bases and J shed 6 bases, with 16 bases lying between them. The CDR3 DNA reads as TGCGCCAGCAGCCCGGATGCAGGGGCGCCAAACATTCAGTACCTC. This gives the protein CASSPDAGAPNIQYL.

This clone has only one observation. This rearrangement joins TRBV12-5 to TRBJ1-5; 8 positions agree with TRBD1. Germline V gives CDR1 LGHNT, CDR2 FRNRAP. V trimming: 6 bases; J trimming: 1 base; junction bases outside the gene matches: 5. The CDR3 runs 15 residues. As DNA, the CDR3 is TGTGCTAGTGGCCTGACAGGGGTAAGCAATCAGCCCCAGCATTTT. Its protein product is CASGLTGVSNQPQHF.

This clone occurred once. The V call is TRBV5-1, the J call TRBJ2-3; 10 bases fit TRBD2. This CDR3 is built from 14 residues. CDR1 and CDR2 (germline): SGHRS, YFSETQ. The ends lost 4 bases at V and 3 bases at J; junction bases unmatched: 2. The CDR3 region has the DNA TGCGCCAGCAGCATAGCGGGAGGAACAGATACGCAGTATTTT. Its translation: CASSIAGGTDTQYF. The full variable domain, rest sourced from reference TRBV5-1 and TRBJ2-3, is KAGVTQTPRYLIKTRGQQVTLSCSPISGHRSVSWYQQTPGQGLQFLFEYFSETQRNKGNFPGRFSGRQFSNSRSEMNVSTLELGDSALYLCASSIAGGTDTQYFGPGTRLTVL.

The rearrangement uses TRBV21-1 and TRBJ2-7; the DNA was not compared with TRBD1, the D call given in the table. TRBV21-1 is a pseudogene locus. This CDR3 is 14 amino acids long. CDR3 sequence reads: CARRGGQGTYEQYV. CDR3 in DNA: TGTGCCCGACGGGGTGGGCAGGGGACCTACGAGCAGTACGTC.